This TCR beta chain appears in the sequencing data of a study of human T cells and chemical hapten exposure. Study-level points and caveats: TCRs at a frequency above 1 in 1000 stayed unchanged with DPC sensitization.

There are a few counts of this clonotype. The antigen remains unidentified. V lost 4 bases and J 2 bases, leaving 17 bases between the germline ends. The CDR3 sequence is 16 residues long. Per germline, CDR1 SEHNR and CDR2 FQNEAQ (reference sequence). Using its own MiXCR run on the 5' RACE reads, TCRdb lists one record per CDR3 protein. The sample has approximately 110,000 distinct CDR3 sequences, more than 15% seen once. Whole blood that had not been fractionated was the source of extracted total RNA. The V gene is TRBV7-9, the J gene TRBJ1-2; D gene uncertain. The sequence was collected from a human donor in good health. The CDR3 reads CASSSPTRTLNYGYTF. The CDR3 DNA is TGTGCCAGCAGCTCGCCGACCAGGACCCTAAACTATGGCTACACCTTC.